These 2 T cell receptor beta chains share one sample of origin, sequenced in a study of early T cells in non-severe SARS-CoV-2 infection. TCRdb fed the 5' RACE reads into MiXCR, producing one record per CDR3 protein. This sample has 70,000 to 95,000 distinct CDR3 sequences; roughly a sixth occur once, and the top ten carry about 3.1%. The sample consisted of whole blood. The receptors derive from an adult who was a healthcare worker with PCR-confirmed SARS-CoV-2 infection or an uninfected control (not recorded which).

A few counts support this clonotype. This chain connects TRBV20-1 to TRBJ2-5; 9 bases are a match to TRBD1. Germline CDR1 DFQATT, CDR2 SNEGSKA (reference sequence). The CDR3 spans 13 residues. V trimming: 3 bases; J trimming: 3 bases; junction bases outside the gene matches: 2. CDR3 sequence: CSARGTGKETQYF. CDR3 DNA sequence: TGCAGTGCTAGGGGGACAGGGAAAGAGACCCAGTACTTC.

This clonotype has more than one count but fewer than ten. The gene calls are TRBV11-3 and TRBJ2-1; no clear D gene. Between the trimmed V and J ends, which lost 2 bases and 1 base, there was a span of 9 bases. Looked up from germline, CDR1 is SGHNT and CDR2 is YENEEA. The CDR3 extends over 15 amino acids. Written as DNA, the CDR3 is TGTGCCAGCAGCTTAAGGCAGAGTTCCTACAATGAGCAGTTCTTC. Its translation is CASSLRQSSYNEQFF.